Presented here are 31 T cell receptor beta chains from one specimen sequenced in a study of T cells in Graves' hyperthyroidism and ophthalmopathy. Amplification of TCR beta CDR3 regions was performed using RNA transcripts as template. Researchers ran a first-round RT-PCR on the TCR CDR3 using the HTBI primer set. TCRdb independently ran MiXCR on the multiplex PCR reads; one entry per CDR3 protein. The top ten hold around 17% of the sample, which has about 480,000 distinct CDR3 sequences, approximately 15% seen once. The specimen sequenced was blood. The receptors here all came from a woman in her late teens or twenties with Graves' hyperthyroidism.

The chain uses TRBV20-1 and TRBJ1-6, with a tentative D call TRBD1 (5 bases). V was trimmed by 3 bases and J by 7 bases, leaving 7 bases between them. Germline V CDR1 and CDR2: DFQATT, SNEGSKA (reference sequence). This CDR3 region has 12 residues. The CDR3 reads CSASAGNSPLHF. CDR3 nucleotide sequence: TGCAGTGCTAGCGCAGGGAATTCACCCCTCCACTTT.

V is TRBV30 and J is TRBJ2-7; 9 nucleotides align to TRBD2. This CDR3 spans 13 amino acids. Germline lookup yields CDR1 GTSNPN and CDR2 SVGIG (reference sequence). Germline trimming cut 5 bases from V and 9 bases from J; bases unmatched to any gene: 11. Here the CDR3 reads CAWAGTSQSVQYF. As DNA, the CDR3 is TGTGCCTGGGCCGGGACTAGCCAGTCGGTGCAGTACTTC. The full variable domain, rest sourced from reference TRBV30 and TRBJ2-7, is SQTIHQWPATLVQPVGSPLSLECTVEGTSNPNLYWYRQAAGRGLQLLFYSVGIGQISSEVPQNLSASRPQDRQFILSSKKLLLSDSGFYLCAWAGTSQSVQYFGPGTRLTVT.

This clonotype was picked up many times. The chain links TRBV24-1 to TRBJ1-1; D gene ambiguous. The ends were cut back, 10 bases at V and 2 bases at J, with 16 bases in the middle. Germline V lookup: CDR1 KGHDR, CDR2 SFDVKD. The CDR3 consists of 14 residues. CDR3 region: CATTDGQLNTEAFF. The CDR3 DNA follows: TGTGCCACAACCGACGGGCAGCTCAACACTGAAGCTTTCTTT.

The CDR3 sequence is CASSFNRANQPQHF. The CDR3 DNA follows: TGTGCCAGCAGTTTTAACAGGGCCAATCAGCCCCAGCATTTT. This sequence joins TRBV12-3 or TRBV12-4 and TRBJ1-5; a possible D gene is TRBD1 (6 bases). The V gene lost 3 bases and the J gene lost 3 bases, with 9 bases spanning the gap. CDR3 length: 14 residues.

There are a few counts of this clonotype. The chain links TRBV12-3 or TRBV12-4 to TRBJ2-4; 7 nucleotides match TRBD1. The V gene end was trimmed by 6 bases and the J gene end by 8 bases; junction bases not matched to a gene: 4. The CDR3 runs 12 residues. The CDR3 bases are TGTGCCAGCAGAACCACAGGGGACATTCAGTACTTC. This encodes CASRTTGDIQYF.

This clonotype was seen repeatedly, ten times or more. V gene TRBV12-3 or TRBV12-4 combines with J gene TRBJ1-1; D remains ambiguous. Trimming took 3 bases from V and 2 from J, leaving 7 bases between them. The CDR3 spans 13 residues. CDR3 residues: CASSLSGNTEAFF. In DNA form, the CDR3 reads TGTGCCAGCAGTTTGTCGGGTAACACTGAAGCTTTCTTT.

This chain joins TRBV24-1 and TRBJ2-7; TRBD2 is a possible D gene (5 bases). Trimming took 5 bases from V and 0 from J, leaving 16 bases between them. Germline CDR1 is KGHDR and CDR2 is SFDVKD. CDR3 length: 16 amino acids. CDR3 sequence (DNA): TGTGCCACCAGTGCCGTCCTGGCGGGCAGCTCCTACGAGCAGTACGTC. Protein sequence: CATSAVLAGSSYEQYV.

This chain connects TRBV27 to TRBJ2-5; the D gene is possibly TRBD1 (5 bases). The ends were cut back, 6 bases at V and 5 bases at J, with 13 bases in the middle. The CDR3 contains 13 residues. CDR1 is MNHEY and CDR2 is SMNVEV in the germline V gene (reference sequence). As DNA, the CDR3 is TGTGCCAGCAGGCGACCAGGGCGGGAGACCCAGTACTTC. Translating it yields CASRRPGRETQYF.

The chain employs TRBV7-3 and TRBJ2-3; D is uncertain. V lost 1 base to trimming and J lost 4 bases, with 9 bases between them. The CDR3 consists of 14 residues. Per the germline V gene, CDR1 is SGHTA and CDR2 is FQGTGA. CDR3 protein: CASSLIKESDTQYF. CDR3 DNA: TGTGCCAGCAGCTTAATTAAGGAGTCAGATACGCAGTATTTT.

This clonotype has just a few counts. The chain has TRBV5-4 and TRBJ2-5; D is uncertain. V lost 3 bases, J lost 4 bases, and 13 bases lay in between. The CDR3 loop spans 14 amino acids. Germline V gene sequence: CDR1 SGHNT, CDR2 YYREEE (reference sequence). The CDR3 is CASSYPVGSETQYF. In DNA, the CDR3 is TGTGCCAGCAGCTACCCCGTGGGGTCAGAGACCCAGTACTTC.

The sample holds many counts of this clonotype. The V call is TRBV11-2, the J call TRBJ2-5, with D possibly TRBD1 on 5 matching bases. The CDR3 runs to 14 residues. V was cut by 1 base and J by 4 bases, with 10 bases left in between. Germline lookup yields CDR1 SGHAT and CDR2 FQNNGV. As DNA, the CDR3 is TGTGCCAGCAGCTTAGTCGGCAGGGTAGAGACCCAGTACTTC. Translation gives CASSLVGRVETQYF.

This clonotype has at least ten counts. V and J are TRBV12-3 or TRBV12-4 and TRBJ2-5; D is perhaps TRBD2 (6 bases). Trimming pared 7 bases from V and 5 bases from J, leaving 17 bases between. The CDR3 covers 14 residues. The CDR3 loop reads CASKPEEGKETQYF. CDR3 coding DNA: TGTGCCAGCAAACCGGAGGAGGGGAAGGAGACCCAGTACTTC.

This clonotype was detected only once. The genes are TRBV4-1 and TRBJ1-4; the match to TRBD1 covers 9 bases. Germline CDR1 is MGHRA and CDR2 is YSYEKL. The trim removed 7 bases at V and 7 bases at J, leaving 1 base unmatched. The CDR3 contains 12 residues. The CDR3: CASMGQGEKLFF. The DNA of the CDR3 is TGCGCCAGCATGGGACAGGGTGAAAAACTGTTTTTT.

This clonotype was found many times. This sequence joins TRBV2 and TRBJ2-1; TRBD2 matches at 11 bases. CDR1 is SNHLY, CDR2 FYNNEI, per germline. The junction had 10 bases not matched to a gene; V was cut back by 6 bases and J by 12 bases. CDR3 length: 14 residues. CDR3 protein: CASSAGTSGSGQFF. Here the CDR3 DNA reads TGTGCCAGCAGCGCGGGGACTAGCGGTTCTGGGCAGTTCTTC.

There are a few counts of this clonotype. The V gene is TRBV5-5, the J gene TRBJ2-2; D remains unclear. V was shortened by 2 bases and J by 1 base, with 9 bases between the two germline ends. Germline assignment: CDR1 SGHKS and CDR2 YYEKEE (reference sequence). The CDR3 is 15 residues long. The CDR3 DNA is TGTGCCAGCAGCTTTTTGGCCCTGAACACCGGGGAGCTGTTTTTT. Protein: CASSFLALNTGELFF.

This sequence joins TRBV5-1 and TRBJ2-6; 14 bases match TRBD2. After removal of 4 bases from V and 3 bases from J, the junction contained 3 bases not matched to a gene. The V gene's germline CDR1 is SGHRS and CDR2 YFSETQ. CDR3 length: 17 residues. CDR3 in amino acids: CASSKTSGRVGANVLTF. In nucleotides, the CDR3 is TGCGCCAGCAGCAAGACTAGCGGGAGGGTTGGGGCCAACGTCCTGACTTTC.

This clonotype was counted many times. The V gene is TRBV2, the J gene TRBJ1-1; D is ambiguous. This CDR3 region has 16 residues. Germline-derived CDR1 and CDR2 are SNHLY and FYNNEI. V dropped 0 bases and J dropped 0 bases, with 11 bases sitting between them. Here the CDR3 DNA reads TGTGCCAGCAGTGAAGCGCGAAGAGGGTTGAACACTGAAGCTTTCTTT. This sequence encodes CASSEARRGLNTEAFF.

This clonotype has just a few counts. V and J are TRBV5-5 and TRBJ1-5, with D unclear. Germline CDR1 SGHKS, CDR2 YYEKEE (reference sequence). Trimming removed 3 bases at V and 3 bases at J, with 13 bases between. The CDR3 has 15 amino acids. The CDR3 DNA sequence: TGTGCCAGCAGCTCACGACTAAACCTCAATCAGCCCCAGCATTTT. This encodes CASSSRLNLNQPQHF.

This clonotype was detected ten times or more. The chain couples TRBV30 to TRBJ1-2; D remains ambiguous. This CDR3 spans 12 amino acids. Trimming left V 3 bases short and J 4 bases short, with 9 bases between. Germline V lookup: CDR1 GTSNPN, CDR2 SVGIG (reference sequence). This chain's CDR3 is CAWRTDFYGYTF. In DNA, the CDR3 is TGTGCCTGGAGAACAGATTTCTATGGCTACACCTTC.

This clonotype was found many times. This chain links TRBV11-1 with TRBJ2-1; 16 nucleotides line up with TRBD2. The V gene's germline CDR1 is SGHAT and CDR2 FQDESV (reference sequence). Trimming removed 3 bases from V and 5 bases from J; junction bases left unmatched: 4. This CDR3 is built from 17 residues. CDR3 DNA: TGTGCCAGCAGCTTCCCGGGACTAGCGGGAGGGAACAATGAGCAGTTCTTC. Its translation is CASSFPGLAGGNNEQFF.

CDR3 nucleotide sequence: TGCGCCAGCAGCCACGCTCTAGCGGGTACCACAGATACGCAGTATTTT. Its protein product is CASSHALAGTTDTQYF. The chain carries TRBV4-1 and TRBJ2-3; TRBD2 matches at 8 bases. Losses at the gene ends were 3 bases for V and 2 bases for J; bases not matched to a gene: 7. Germline V gene sequence: CDR1 MGHRA, CDR2 YSYEKL. The CDR3 runs 16 residues.

This clonotype was seen more than once but under ten times. The rearrangement links TRBV6-2 or TRBV6-3 to TRBJ2-5; possible D gene TRBD1, 5 bases. The V gene lost 6 bases and the J gene lost 2 bases, with 19 bases spanning the gap. Germline V CDR1 and CDR2: MNHEY, SVGEGT. The CDR3 runs to 16 residues. The CDR3 region is CASSYDPGKRQETQYF. In DNA form, the CDR3 reads TGTGCCAGCAGCTATGATCCAGGGAAGAGGCAAGAGACCCAGTACTTC.

This clonotype has ten or more counts. This sequence joins TRBV5-8 and TRBJ2-1; 7 nucleotides align to TRBD2. This CDR3 is built from 15 residues. CDR1 and CDR2 from the germline V gene are SGHTS and YDEGEE. Germline trimming cut 2 bases from V and 7 bases from J; bases unmatched to any gene: 9. The CDR3 reads CASSFDGGRGNEQFF. DNA for the CDR3: TGTGCCAGCAGCTTCGACGGCGGGAGAGGAAATGAGCAGTTCTTC.

The table lists this clonotype with many counts. The gene calls are TRBV11-2 and TRBJ1-3; 11 bases agree with TRBD1. The ends lost 5 bases at V and 0 bases at J; junction bases unmatched: 3. This CDR3 region has 16 residues. Germline V gene lookup returns CDR1 SGHAT and CDR2 FQNNGV. In DNA form, the CDR3 reads TGTGCCAGCAGCACCGGACAGGGGGCCTCTGGAAACACCATATATTTT. Amino acid sequence: CASSTGQGASGNTIYF.

This chain joins TRBV3-1 and TRBJ1-1; tentatively, D is TRBD1 (5 bases). Germline V lookup: CDR1 LGHDT, CDR2 YNNKEL (reference sequence). V shed 2 bases and J shed 1 base, with 14 bases lying between them. This CDR3 contains 16 residues. CDR3 in DNA: TGTGCCAGCAGCCAACCACCCTCGGGGGGGAACACTGAAGCTTTCTTT. Translated, it gives CASSQPPSGGNTEAFF. The whole variable domain, filled in from reference TRBV3-1 and TRBJ1-1, reads DTAVSQTPKYLVTQMGNDKSIKCEQNLGHDTMYWYKQDSKKFLKIMFSYNNKELIINETVPNRFSPKSPDKAHLNLHINSLELGDSAVYFCASSQPPSGGNTEAFFGQGTRLTVV.

This clonotype was found many times. The V gene is TRBV6-5, the J gene TRBJ1-1; D uncertain. The germline V and J ends were trimmed by 0 bases and 8 bases, with 10 bases remaining between them. Germline CDR1 reads MNHEY; CDR2 reads SVGAGI. The length of the CDR3 is 13 residues. CDR3: CASSYSGVLEAFF. The CDR3 DNA reads TGTGCCAGCAGTTACTCGGGAGTTTTGGAAGCTTTCTTT.

This clonotype has a count of ten or more. V gene TRBV24-1 combines with J gene TRBJ2-5, with 8 bases that match TRBD1. CDR1 is KGHDR, CDR2 SFDVKD, per germline. V gave up 7 bases and J gave up 2 bases; unmatched junction bases: 8. The CDR3 runs to 15 residues. The chain's CDR3 is CATSATGEWQETQYF. The CDR3 DNA follows: TGTGCCACCAGCGCGACAGGGGAGTGGCAAGAGACCCAGTACTTC.

This clonotype was observed many times. This rearrangement joins TRBV18 to TRBJ2-5, with D maybe TRBD2 (7 bases). The germline CDR1 and CDR2 sequences are KGHSH and LQKENI. The CDR3 totals 14 residues. Trimming took 3 bases from V and 5 from J, leaving 13 bases between them. The CDR3 DNA is TGTGCCAGCTCACCGGCGGGGGCCCGGGAGACCCAGTACTTC. As protein: CASSPAGARETQYF.

Only a few counts were recorded for this clonotype. This chain's CDR3 is CASSQDASGSADTQYF. CDR3 nucleotides: TGCGCCAGCAGCCAAGACGCTAGCGGGAGTGCAGATACGCAGTATTTT. The chain combines TRBV4-1 with TRBJ2-3; 10 bases match TRBD2. The CDR3 runs 16 residues. With 0 bases clipped from V and 4 bases from J, the junction kept 4 bases outside the gene matches. Germline CDR1 and CDR2: MGHRA and YSYEKL.

V and J are TRBV7-9 and TRBJ2-2, with D uncertain. Per germline, CDR1 SEHNR and CDR2 FQNEAQ (reference sequence). Trimming took off 5 bases at V and 4 bases at J, with 17 bases between the two ends. The CDR3 extends over 16 amino acids. The CDR3 sequence is CASSLDVRPGTGELFF. CDR3 bases: TGTGCCAGCAGCCTTGATGTCCGTCCGGGCACCGGGGAGCTGTTTTTT.

This clonotype was counted at least ten times. The V and J genes are TRBV11-2 and TRBJ1-1; a possible D gene is TRBD1 (5 bases). CDR1 SGHAT and CDR2 FQNNGV come from the germline V gene. The germline V and J ends were trimmed by 4 bases and 2 bases, with 8 bases remaining between them. This CDR3 region has 13 residues. CDR3 sequence reads: CASSSRVNTEAFF. CDR3 sequence (DNA): TGTGCCAGCAGCTCCAGGGTTAACACTGAAGCTTTCTTT. The whole variable domain, remainder taken from reference TRBV11-2 and TRBJ1-1, is EAGVAQSPRYKIIEKRQSVAFWCNPISGHATLYWYQQILGQGPKLLIQFQNNGVVDDSQLPKDRFSAERLKGVDSTLKIQPAKLEDSAVYLCASSSRVNTEAFFGQGTRLTVV.